This T cell receptor (beta chain) was captured in a study of post-analysis software for immune sequencing data. Notes on the study in general: Controls had lower frequencies than patients of four or five TRBV segments, which included TRBV5-6, TRBV5-1 and TRBV20-1.

Note on this clonotype: The target antigen is unknown. One junction end disagrees with the germline gene, perhaps due to a read error.

CDR3 length: 14 residues. Tagging with unique molecular identifiers was a feature of the TCR beta cDNA libraries. One entry per CDR3 protein results from TCRdb running MiXCR on the PCR reads. Of approximately 360,000 distinct CDR3 sequences listed, roughly 38% are singletons. Material for sequencing was blood. This TCR came from a girl aged 10 to 17 with multiple sclerosis. The rearrangement links TRBV12-3 or TRBV12-4 to TRBJ2-3; possible D gene TRBD2, 5 bases. The CDR3 DNA is TGTGTCAGCAGTTTAGCGAGGGTATCCGATACGCAGTATTTT. Its protein product is CVSSLARVSDTQYF.